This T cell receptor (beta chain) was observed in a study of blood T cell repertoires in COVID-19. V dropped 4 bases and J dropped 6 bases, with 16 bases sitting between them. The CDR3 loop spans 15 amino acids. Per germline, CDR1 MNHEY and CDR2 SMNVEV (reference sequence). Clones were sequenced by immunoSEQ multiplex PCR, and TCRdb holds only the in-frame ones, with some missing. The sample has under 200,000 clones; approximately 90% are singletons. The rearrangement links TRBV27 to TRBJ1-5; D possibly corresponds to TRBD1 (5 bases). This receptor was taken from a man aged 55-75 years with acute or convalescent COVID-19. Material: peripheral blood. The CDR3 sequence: CASSSLGRVGQPQHF. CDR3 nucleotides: TGTGCCAGCAGTTCCCTGGGCAGGGTCGGTCAGCCCCAGCATTTT.